This T cell receptor beta chain was captured by sequencing in a study of blood T cells in healthy people across ages. The CDR3 covers 17 residues. Per the germline V gene, CDR1 is KGHSH and CDR2 is LQKENI. Trimming removed 5 bases at V and 3 bases at J, with 22 bases between. Sample-barcoded 5' priming and a J-beta primer mix drove a second PCR of about 6 to 11 cycles. TCRdb analysed the 5' RACE reads with MiXCR anew, one entry per CDR3 protein. The sample has about 930,000 distinct CDR3 sequences, 29% seen once; the top ten hold around 9.6%. The data also belong to a second study, concerning T cells of mothers and their children. As reported in that work: Whatever RNA was extracted went entirely into cDNA synthesis, at approximately 1.4 ug per 15 ul.

This TCR was sampled from a woman in her 40s in good health. The V gene is TRBV18, the J gene TRBJ2-5, with D uncertain. The specimen was blood. DNA of the CDR3: TGTGCCAGCTCATCGAGTCAGGTCGTCTCTGGGAAAGAGACCCAGTACTTC. This encodes CASSSSQVVSGKETQYF.